What follows is one T cell receptor beta chain and its context. What it recognizes is unknown. TCRdb's copy holds only in-frame clones and misses some; the assay was immunoSEQ multiplex PCR. The table records some 110,000 clones, approximately 90% of them present only once. The data are from a study of T cell responses to AZD1222 COVID-19 vaccine. Broader study findings: Clonal diversity may have been underestimated, and the donors were mostly white British, with more females than males. Vaccine-associated CD4 TCRs ranged over spike, dominating at 160-218 and 743-854. Baseline antibody screening turned up just six seropositive AZD1222 recipients. The repertoires were collected only after the peak T cell response.

The germline CDR1 and CDR2 sequences are SGHAT and FQNNGV. This CDR3 contains 18 residues. The junction had 15 bases not matched to a gene; V was cut back by 1 base and J by 4 bases. The sequencing here drew on peripheral blood, taken 28 days after the second AZD1222 dose. The chain combines TRBV11-2 with TRBJ2-5, with TRBD1 matching over 7 bases. The source is an adult who received the AZD1222 COVID-19 vaccine. The chain's CDR3 is CASSLVALKTGFGETQYF. The CDR3 DNA sequence: TGTGCCAGCAGCTTAGTCGCCCTGAAGACAGGGTTCGGAGAGACCCAGTACTTC.